At least ten counts were recorded for the clone carrying this T cell receptor beta chain. As yet, its antigen is unknown. This record comes from a study of T cells in Graves' hyperthyroidism and ophthalmopathy. The source material, RNA transcripts, was used to amplify TCR beta CDR3 regions. The primer set for the first-round RT-PCR of the TCR CDR3 was HTBI. TCRdb reprocessed the multiplex PCR reads via MiXCR and lists one record per CDR3 protein. The sample has about 340,000 distinct CDR3 sequences; around 20% are singletons. General study findings and limits: Blood also carried most thyroid clonotypes expanded above 0.001.

Sequencing was carried out using blood. The source is a woman aged 50 to 65 with Graves' hyperthyroidism.

CDR3 in amino acids: CASSPDYNEQFF. Here the CDR3 DNA reads TGTGCCAGCTCACCTGATTACAATGAGCAGTTCTTC. The chain combines TRBV18 with TRBJ2-1, with D hard to call. This CDR3 is 12 amino acids long. Trimming left V 3 bases short and J 4 bases short, with 4 bases between. From germline, CDR1 is KGHSH and CDR2 LQKENI. Looking up the rest from reference TRBV18 and TRBJ2-1 gives the full variable domain: NAGVMQNPRHLVRRRGQEARLRCSPMKGHSHVYWYRQLPEEGLKFMVYLQKENIIDESGMPKERFSAEFPKEGPSILRIQQVVRGDSAAYFCASSPDYNEQFFGPGTRLTVL.